Shown below are 12 T cell receptor beta chains from a single sample sequenced in a study of blood T cell repertoires in COVID-19. Profiling relied on immunoSEQ multiplex PCR, and the TCRdb table lists in-frame clones only, not all of them. The table has 9,000 to 13,000 clones, nearly 90% seen once. Specimen: peripheral blood. Source of these receptors: a human donor in a cohort sampled during active COVID-19.

This rearrangement joins TRBV7-8 to TRBJ1-2, with 8 bases identical to TRBD1. The germline CDR1 and CDR2 sequences are SGHVS and FQNEAQ. The CDR3 extends over 14 amino acids. Trimming removed 5 bases from V and 9 bases from J; junction bases left unmatched: 11. The CDR3 loop is CASSEERAGGSYTF. The CDR3 DNA reads as TGTGCCAGCAGCGAAGAGAGGGCAGGGGGCAGCTACACCTTC.

The chain carries TRBV3-1 (or the pseudogene TRBV3-2) and TRBJ2-3; 12 positions match TRBD2. Per germline, CDR1 LGHDT and CDR2 YNNKEL (reference sequence). The CDR3 runs 18 residues. Trimming cost V 0 bases and J 4 bases; bases outside gene matches: 8. The CDR3 DNA sequence: TGTGCCAGCAGCCAAGATGGGCTAGCGGGGGGGAAAGCAGATACGCAGTATTTT. It encodes CASSQDGLAGGKADTQYF.

The chain couples TRBV14 to TRBJ2-2, with unresolved D. The CDR3 spans 13 residues. The germline gives CDR1 SGHDN, CDR2 FVKESK. V dropped 4 bases and J dropped 4 bases, with 7 bases sitting between them. CDR3 amino acids: CASSPFPTGELFF. CDR3 DNA sequence: TGTGCCAGCAGCCCGTTCCCCACCGGGGAGCTGTTTTTT.

This chain uses TRBV27 with TRBJ1-2; 9 bases are shared with TRBD1. V lost 3 bases, J lost 2 bases, and 4 bases stayed unmatched. Germline V gene lookup returns CDR1 MNHEY and CDR2 SMNVEV (reference sequence). CDR3 length: 15 residues. CDR3 region: CASSFTGGGNYGYTF. Here the CDR3 DNA reads TGTGCCAGCAGTTTTACAGGGGGCGGGAACTATGGCTACACCTTC.

V usage is TRBV7-9 and J usage is TRBJ2-1; TRBD1 is a possible D gene (5 bases). CDR3 length: 14 residues. Trimming left V 1 base short and J 4 bases short, with 8 bases between. The germline CDR1 and CDR2 sequences are SEHNR and FQNEAQ (reference sequence). CDR3 nucleotide sequence: TGTGCCAGCAGCTTAGGGACACAATACAATGAGCAGTTCTTC. It translates to CASSLGTQYNEQFF.

The chain combines TRBV5-4 with TRBJ1-1, with unresolved D. CDR1 is SGHNT, CDR2 YYREEE, per germline (reference sequence). V was pared by 2 bases and J by 7 bases, with 9 bases between. This CDR3 is 12 amino acids long. CDR3 loop: CASSFTESEAFF. As DNA, the CDR3 is TGTGCCAGCAGCTTTACAGAGAGTGAAGCTTTCTTT.

The rearrangement links TRBV6-5 to TRBJ1-5; 9 bases align to TRBD1. V trimming: 7 bases; J trimming: 7 bases; junction bases outside the gene matches: 8. CDR3 length: 14 residues. CDR1 and CDR2 from the germline V gene are MNHEY and SVGAGI. The CDR3 DNA reads as TGTGCCAGCACCGGACAGGGGACGGGACAGCCCCAGCATTTT. It specifies CASTGQGTGQPQHF.

CDR3: CASSPAPHTTGVGSPLHF. In DNA form, the CDR3 reads TGTGCCAGCAGTCCAGCTCCCCACACTACAGGGGTCGGTTCACCCCTCCACTTT. This chain links TRBV6-6 with TRBJ1-6; TRBD1 matches 7 bases. The germline V gene has CDR1 MNHNY and CDR2 SVGAGI (reference sequence). Trimming removed 5 bases from V and 9 bases from J; junction bases left unmatched: 19. The CDR3 consists of 18 residues.

In this sample, this clone turned up once. The chain combines TRBV7-9 with TRBJ2-1; 15 bases match TRBD2. Trimming at V came to 5 bases and at J to 8 bases, leaving 7 bases not matched to a gene. The CDR3 is 16 amino acids. Germline CDR1 and CDR2: SEHNR and FQNEAQ (reference sequence). Here the CDR3 reads CASSLGTSGGTDEQFF. The CDR3 nucleotides are TGTGCCAGCAGCCTCGGGACTAGCGGGGGGACGGATGAGCAGTTCTTC.

The genes are TRBV6-2 or TRBV6-3 and TRBJ2-3; perhaps TRBD2 as D (6 bases). The CDR3 loop spans 12 amino acids. CDR1 and CDR2 from the germline V gene are MNHEY and SVGEGT. With 5 bases removed from V and 9 bases from J, the gap between germline ends came to 12 bases. The CDR3 DNA sequence: TGTGCCAGCAGTCGGACTACCGGAACGCAGTATTTT. It encodes CASSRTTGTQYF.

The chain carries TRBV5-1 and TRBJ2-1; 8 bases are shared with TRBD1. The CDR3 loop spans 14 amino acids. J gave up 5 bases and V 5 bases, and 6 bases lay outside the gene matches. The V gene's germline CDR1 is SGHRS and CDR2 YFSETQ. The CDR3: CASRVGQENNEQFF. The CDR3, as DNA: TGCGCCAGCAGAGTGGGACAGGAGAACAATGAGCAGTTCTTC.

Only a few counts were recorded for this clone. The genes are TRBV7-9 and TRBJ1-2; TRBD1 matches 7 bases. CDR3 size: 13 residues. The trim removed 2 bases at V and 7 bases at J, leaving 4 bases unmatched. Per germline, CDR1 SEHNR and CDR2 FQNEAQ (reference sequence). The CDR3 loop is CASSLSGGGGYTF. In DNA form, the CDR3 reads TGTGCCAGCAGCTTATCAGGGGGTGGTGGCTACACCTTC.